This record covers a single T cell receptor (beta chain). The data were obtained in a study of blood T cell repertoires in COVID-19. Study details: In each case, the material was cDNA or gDNA derived from T cells, B-cell-depleted T cells, or PBMCs.

Profiling relied on immunoSEQ multiplex PCR, and the TCRdb table lists in-frame clones only, not all of them. The sample has fewer than 75,000 clones, less than 90% seen once. CDR3 length equals 14 residues. Germline CDR1 and CDR2: SGHTA and FQGNSA. Trimming removed 5 bases from V and 11 bases from J, with 16 bases in between. Sequenced material: peripheral blood. This clonotype was sampled from a man aged 45-65 years with active COVID-19. The V and J genes are TRBV7-2 and TRBJ1-6, with TRBD1 as a possible D gene (5 bases). CDR3 residues: CASSPGGISTPLHF. CDR3 nucleotides: TGTGCCAGCAGCCCTGGGGGGATCAGCACACCCCTCCACTTT.